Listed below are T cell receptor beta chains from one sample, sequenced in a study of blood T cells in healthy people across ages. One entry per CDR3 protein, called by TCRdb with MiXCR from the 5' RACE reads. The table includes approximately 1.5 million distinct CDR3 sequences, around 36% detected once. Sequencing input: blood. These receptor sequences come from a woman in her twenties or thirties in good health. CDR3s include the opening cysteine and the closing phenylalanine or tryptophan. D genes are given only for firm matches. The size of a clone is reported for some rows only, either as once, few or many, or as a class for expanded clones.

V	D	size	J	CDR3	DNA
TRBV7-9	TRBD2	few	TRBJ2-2	CASSFLASGTSRNGELFF	TGTGCCAGCAGCTTTCTGGCTAGCGGGACTAGTCGAAACGGGGAGCTGTTTTTT
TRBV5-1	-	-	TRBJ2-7	CASSHNRVSYEQYF	TGCGCCAGCAGCCATAACAGGGTCTCCTACGAGCAGTACTTC
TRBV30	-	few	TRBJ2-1	CAWTPPARQGGEQFF	TGTGCCTGGACCCCTCCAGCCCGGCAGGGAGGCGAGCAGTTCTTC
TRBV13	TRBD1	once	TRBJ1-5	CASSLGRGLLGNQPQHF	TGTGCCAGCAGCTTAGGCAGGGGGCTTCTAGGCAATCAGCCCCAGCATTTT
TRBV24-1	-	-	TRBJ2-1	CATSDPGHRYNEQFF	TGTGCCACCAGTGATCCGGGACACCGATACAATGAGCAGTTCTTC
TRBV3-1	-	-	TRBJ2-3	CASSQDRRTSTDTQYF	TGTGCCAGCAGCCAAGATAGGCGGACTAGCACAGATACGCAGTATTTT
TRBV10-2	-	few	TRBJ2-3	CASSESYGSTDTQYF	TGCGCCAGCAGTGAGTCGTATGGAAGCACAGATACGCAGTATTTT
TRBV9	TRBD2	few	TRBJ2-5	CASSASGSGETQYF	TGTGCCAGCAGCGCTAGCGGGAGTGGCGAGACCCAGTACTTC
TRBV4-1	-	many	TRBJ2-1	CASSQQAIAGNEQFF	TGCGCCAGCAGCCAACAAGCGATTGCCGGCAATGAGCAGTTCTTC
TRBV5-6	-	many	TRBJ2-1	CASSFWGTAIYNEQFF	TGTGCCAGCAGCTTTTGGGGGACTGCTATCTACAATGAGCAGTTCTTC
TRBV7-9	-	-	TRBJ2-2	CASSFQGAVYTGELFF	TGTGCCAGCAGCTTTCAGGGCGCCGTGTATACCGGGGAGCTGTTTTTT
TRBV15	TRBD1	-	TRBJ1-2	CATSRVRGRFGGYTF	TGTGCCACCAGCAGAGTCAGGGGGCGGTTTGGTGGCTACACCTTC
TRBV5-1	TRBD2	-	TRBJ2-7	CASSLASTSGNTYEQYF	TGCGCCAGCAGCTTGGCATCGACTAGCGGGAATACCTACGAGCAGTACTTC
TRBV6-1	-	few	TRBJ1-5	CASSLLENQPQHF	TGTGCCAGCAGTTTACTTGAGAATCAGCCCCAGCATTTT
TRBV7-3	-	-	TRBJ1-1	CASSSSPGQEAFF	TGTGCCAGCAGCTCCAGCCCGGGACAAGAAGCTTTCTTT
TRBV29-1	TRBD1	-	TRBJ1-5	CSAQDRDQPQHF	TGCAGCGCCCAAGACAGGGATCAGCCCCAGCATTTT
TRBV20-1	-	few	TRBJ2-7	CSARDARSVPYEQYF	TGCAGTGCCAGGGACGCCCGAAGCGTCCCCTACGAGCAGTACTTC
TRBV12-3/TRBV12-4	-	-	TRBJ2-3	CASSVRPDTQYF	TGTGCCAGCAGCGTACGCCCAGATACGCAGTATTTT
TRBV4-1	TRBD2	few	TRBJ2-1	CASSQGRRRGPSGGTYNEQFF	TGCGCCAGCAGCCAGGGGCGAAGGCGGGGGCCTAGCGGGGGTACCTACAATGAGCAGTTCTTC
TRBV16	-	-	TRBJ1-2	CASSQGNYGDTF	TGTGCCAGCAGCCAGGGGAACTATGGCGACACCTTC
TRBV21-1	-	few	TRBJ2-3	CASSNCDSDTQYF	TGTGCCAGCAGCAACTGTGACTCAGATACGCAGTATTTT
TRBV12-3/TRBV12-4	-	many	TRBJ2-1	CASSLASGRYNEQFF	TGTGCCAGCAGTTTAGCCAGCGGGCGCTACAATGAGCAGTTCTTC
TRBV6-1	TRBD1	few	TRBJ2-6	CASRDRAFSGANVLTF	TGTGCCAGCCGGGACAGAGCCTTCTCTGGGGCCAACGTCCTGACTTTC
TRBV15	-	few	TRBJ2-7	CATGPRDSSSYEQYF	TGTGCCACCGGCCCCCGAGACTCCAGCTCCTACGAGCAGTACTTC
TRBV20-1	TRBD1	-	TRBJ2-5	CSAPSLGQGMKTQYF	TGCAGTGCACCTAGCCTCGGACAGGGCATGAAGACCCAGTACTTC
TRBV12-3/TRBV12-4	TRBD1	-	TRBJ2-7	CASSFGATGFREQYF	TGTGCCAGCAGTTTCGGCGCGACAGGGTTTCGCGAGCAGTACTTC
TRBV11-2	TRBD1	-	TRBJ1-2	CASSIGQVSGYTF	TGTGCCAGCAGCATTGGACAGGTCTCTGGCTACACCTTC
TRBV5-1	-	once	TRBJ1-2	CASSLVAGSNYGYTF	TGCGCCAGCAGCTTGGTGGCAGGGTCTAACTATGGCTACACCTTC
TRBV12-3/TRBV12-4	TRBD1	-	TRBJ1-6	CASSSDRVYSPLHF	TGTGCCAGCAGTTCGGACAGGGTTTATTCACCCCTCCACTTT
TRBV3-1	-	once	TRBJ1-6	CASSQGVFRRNSPLHF	TGTGCCAGCAGCCAAGGAGTGTTCCGGCGTAATTCACCCCTCCACTTT
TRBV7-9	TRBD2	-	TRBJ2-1	CASSSQSSGADNEQFF	TGTGCCAGCAGCTCTCAATCTAGCGGGGCCGACAATGAGCAGTTCTTC
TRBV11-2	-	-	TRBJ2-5	CASLPLVSGSQETQYF	TGTGCCAGCCTTCCGTTGGTCAGTGGATCACAAGAGACCCAGTACTTC
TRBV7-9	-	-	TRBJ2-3	CASSSLTVGGGADTQYF	TGTGCCAGCAGCTCCTTAACGGTCGGGGGAGGCGCAGATACGCAGTATTTT
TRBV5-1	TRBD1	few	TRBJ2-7	CASSSYRDRVPYEQYF	TGCGCCAGCAGCAGTTACCGGGACAGGGTCCCCTACGAGCAGTACTTC
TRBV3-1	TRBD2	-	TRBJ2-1	CASSQDLTSGPYNEQFF	TGTGCCAGCAGCCAAGATCTGACTAGCGGACCCTACAATGAGCAGTTCTTC
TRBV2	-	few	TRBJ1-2	CASLGPLGRNYGYTF	TGTGCCAGTTTAGGTCCTCTTGGCAGGAACTATGGCTACACCTTC
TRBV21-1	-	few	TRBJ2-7	CASSKVDGTGVGHEQYF	TGTGCCAGCAGCAAAGTGGACGGGACAGGGGTGGGCCACGAGCAGTACTTC
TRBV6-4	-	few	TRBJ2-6	CASQEASGANVLTF	TGTGCCTCCCAAGAGGCCTCTGGGGCCAACGTCCTGACTTTC
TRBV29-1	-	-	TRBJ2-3	CSVEVPGADTQYF	TGCAGCGTTGAAGTTCCCGGCGCAGATACGCAGTATTTT
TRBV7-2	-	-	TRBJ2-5	CASSRPPPQETQYF	TGTGCCAGCAGCCGGCCGCCCCCCCAAGAGACCCAGTACTTC
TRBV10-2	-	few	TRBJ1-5	CAVGGNRGNQPQHF	TGCGCCGTTGGGGGGAACAGGGGCAATCAGCCCCAGCATTTT
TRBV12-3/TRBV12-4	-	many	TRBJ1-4	CASTTLRADTNEKLFF	TGTGCCAGCACCACCCTGAGGGCAGACACTAATGAAAAACTGTTTTTT
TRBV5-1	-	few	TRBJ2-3	CASSLWDSRTDTQYF	TGCGCCAGCAGCCTGTGGGACTCCCGCACAGATACGCAGTATTTT
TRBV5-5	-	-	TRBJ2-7	CACSTTGYRGYEQYF	TGTGCCTGCAGCACCACAGGGTATCGGGGCTACGAGCAGTACTTC
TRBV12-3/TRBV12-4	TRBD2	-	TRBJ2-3	CATVLAGDSADAQYF	TGTGCCACCGTCCTAGCGGGAGATAGCGCAGATGCGCAGTATTTT
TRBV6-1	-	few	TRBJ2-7	CASRRDILSQQYF	TGTGCCAGCCGGCGGGACATCCTATCTCAGCAGTACTTC
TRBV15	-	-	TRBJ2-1	CATSRDTREQFF	TGTGCCACCAGCAGGGATACTCGGGAGCAGTTCTTC
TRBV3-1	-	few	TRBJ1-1	CASRGFGTLNTEAFF	TGTGCCAGCAGGGGGTTTGGGACATTGAACACTGAAGCTTTCTTT
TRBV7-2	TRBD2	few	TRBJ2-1	CASSWTSGSSYYNEQFF	TGTGCCAGCAGCTGGACTAGCGGGAGTTCCTACTACAATGAGCAGTTCTTC
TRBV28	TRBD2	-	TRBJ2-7	CASRLLSGGYEQYF	TGTGCCAGCAGGCTCTTGAGCGGGGGCTACGAGCAGTACTTC
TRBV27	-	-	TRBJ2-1	CASSFDEQFF	TGTGCCAGCAGTTTCGATGAGCAGTTCTTC
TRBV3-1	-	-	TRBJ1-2	CASSPSTGTHRGYTF	TGTGCCAGCAGTCCTTCGACCGGGACTCACAGGGGCTACACCTTC
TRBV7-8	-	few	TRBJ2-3	CASSLAKLVSDTQYF	TGTGCCAGCAGCTTAGCGAAGCTAGTATCAGATACGCAGTATTTT
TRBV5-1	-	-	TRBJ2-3	CASSLGGTATTGDTQYF	TGCGCCAGCAGCTTGGGAGGGACCGCGACTACCGGGGATACGCAGTATTTT
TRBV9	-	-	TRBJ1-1	CASSVAFGDTEAFF	TGTGCCAGCAGCGTAGCGTTCGGGGACACTGAAGCTTTCTTT
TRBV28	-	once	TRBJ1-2	CASSCGGYANGYTF	TGTGCCAGCAGTTGTGGGGGATACGCGAATGGCTACACCTTC
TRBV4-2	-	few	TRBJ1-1	CASSQETTANTEAFF	TGTGCCAGCAGCCAAGAGACGACAGCGAACACTGAAGCTTTCTTT
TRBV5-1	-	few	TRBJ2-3	CASSSLDHLPQYF	TGCGCCAGCAGCTCTCTAGATCACCTCCCGCAGTATTTT
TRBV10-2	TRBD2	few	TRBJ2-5	CASKASRGGPQETQYF	TGCGCCAGCAAAGCCTCTCGCGGGGGGCCCCAAGAGACCCAGTACTTC
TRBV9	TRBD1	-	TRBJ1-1	CASSVGGGTGGLMNTEAFF	TGTGCCAGCAGCGTAGGTGGGGGGACAGGGGGCTTGATGAACACTGAAGCTTTCTTT